This T cell receptor (beta chain) came from a study of blood T cell repertoires in COVID-19. Study context: PBMCs, B-cell-depleted T cells, or T cells provided the cDNA or gDNA that made up the material.

This clone was picked up one time. The repertoire was sequenced with immunoSEQ multiplex PCR; TCRdb's copy has only in-frame clones and lacks some. The sample carries roughly 150,000 clones, over 70% recorded once. CDR1 and CDR2 from the germline V gene are SGHTA and FQGNSA. The CDR3 covers 15 residues. Trimming left V 1 base short and J 4 bases short, with 11 bases between. This chain joins TRBV7-2 and TRBJ1-5, with D perhaps matching TRBD1 (5 bases). The TCR was taken from a man between 65 and 85 years old with acute or convalescent COVID-19. The sequencing input was peripheral blood. The CDR3 DNA is TGTGCCAGCAGCTTAGGGGGCGAACGAAATCAGCCCCAGCATTTT. Its protein product is CASSLGGERNQPQHF.